This TCR beta chain was sequenced for a study of molecular identifiers for immune sequencing clone quantification. Study context: RNA, taken in replicates from approximately 20,000 or 100,000 naive CD8 cells, was split five ways, with four sequenced. Regarding the study as a whole: Jurkat TCR RNA spiked in from one cell could reportedly be detected among 900,000 or so naive cells.

Using its own MiXCR run on the PCR reads, TCRdb lists one record per CDR3 protein. The sample lists 15,000 to 20,000 distinct CDR3 sequences, 20% to 25% occurring once. This clonotype was picked up many times. Antigen unknown. The V and J ends lost 5 bases and 2 bases, in that order; junction bases with no gene match: 7. Per the germline V gene, CDR1 is DFQATT and CDR2 is SNEGSKA (reference sequence). The CDR3 runs to 14 residues. This chain uses TRBV20-1 with TRBJ2-7, with 9 bases lining up with TRBD2. The receptor was derived from a human donor in good health. Some libraries in this study had Jurkat cell RNA spiked in. Sequenced material: naive CD8+ T cells from blood, with Jurkat cell RNA spiked in. The subset here: FACS-sorted CD8+CD4-CCR7+CD45RA+ naive T cells. CDR3 residues: CSAPTSGLTYEQYF. For the CDR3, the DNA is TGCAGTGCTCCAACTAGCGGGCTTACCTACGAGCAGTACTTC.